This is a list of T cell receptor beta chains from one sample in a study of response to subunit inactivated influenza vaccine. Each CDR3 protein is one row after TCRdb ran MiXCR on the RT-PCR reads. The sample carries 540,000 or so distinct CDR3 sequences, roughly 13% recorded once. The starting material was PBMCs from blood, obtained more than 35 days after vaccination. The receptor set was obtained from a man aged 45-65 years who received an inactivated influenza vaccine. Both conserved end residues are part of each CDR3. Each record gives: clone size, V gene, D gene, J gene, CDR3 protein, CDR3 DNA. D genes are given only for firm matches. Size is omitted from some rows. Given values are once, few, many or a class for expanded clones.

>many|TRBV11-2|NA|TRBJ2-1
CASSLAGDEQFF
TGTGCCAGCAGCTTAGCAGGGGATGAGCAGTTCTTC
>NA|TRBV7-6|NA|TRBJ2-1
CASSMTGGSFNEQFF
TGTGCCAGCAGCATGACCGGTGGTTCTTTCAATGAGCAGTTCTTC
>few|TRBV20-1|NA|TRBJ2-2
CSASPGAGNTGELFF
TGCAGTGCTAGCCCAGGGGCAGGGAACACCGGGGAGCTGTTTTTT
>NA|TRBV20-1|TRBD1|TRBJ1-5
CSASQGGGIDQPQHF
TGCAGTGCCAGCCAGGGGGGGGGAATTGATCAGCCCCAGCATTTT
>many|TRBV7-9|TRBD2|TRBJ2-1
CAIPGREGRNNEQFF
TGTGCCATTCCTGGGCGGGAGGGCCGGAACAATGAGCAGTTCTTC
>few|TRBV25-1|TRBD2|TRBJ2-2
CASRTGGPGELFF
TGTGCCAGCAGGACGGGGGGGCCCGGGGAGCTGTTTTTT
>NA|TRBV7-8|NA|TRBJ1-2
CASNTGTDYGYTF
TGTGCCAGCAATACGGGAACGGACTATGGCTACACCTTC
>NA|TRBV9|NA|TRBJ2-1
CASSRGGGGEQFF
TGTGCCAGCAGTCGAGGGGGGGGCGGAGAGCAGTTCTTC
>few|TRBV10-3|NA|TRBJ1-1
CAITIGENTEAFF
TGTGCCATCACAATCGGGGAGAACACTGAAGCTTTCTTT
>NA|TRBV29-1|TRBD2|TRBJ2-1
CSVEDWGLAGNEQFF
TGCAGCGTTGAAGATTGGGGACTAGCGGGGAATGAGCAGTTCTTC
>NA|TRBV10-3|NA|TRBJ2-5
CAISGDSETQYF
TGTGCCATCAGTGGCGACAGCGAGACCCAGTACTTC
>NA|TRBV20-1|TRBD2|TRBJ2-3
CSAMGGGSDTQYF
TGCAGTGCTATGGGGGGGGGGTCAGATACGCAGTATTTT
>many|TRBV5-1|TRBD2|TRBJ2-1
CASSPTSGTRHEQFF
TGCGCCAGCAGCCCAACTAGCGGTACGAGGCATGAGCAGTTCTTC
>many|TRBV4-3|NA|TRBJ2-7
CASSQEPRGDEQYF
TGCGCCAGCAGCCAAGAGCCTAGGGGCGACGAGCAGTACTTC
>NA|TRBV27|TRBD2|TRBJ2-7
CASSSSLASGYEQYF
TGTGCCAGCAGTTCGTCCTTGGCTAGCGGATACGAGCAGTACTTC
>few|TRBV5-1|TRBD1|TRBJ2-3
CASSSGQGAKDTQYF
TGCGCCAGCAGCTCAGGACAGGGGGCGAAAGATACGCAGTATTTT
>NA|TRBV7-9|NA|TRBJ2-4
CASSSRTDITGNIQYF
TGTGCCAGCAGCTCGCGGACAGACATAACGGGAAACATTCAGTACTTC
>few|TRBV7-2|NA|TRBJ2-5
CASTVGETQYF
TGTGCCAGCACGGTAGGGGAGACCCAGTACTTC
>few|TRBV7-2|TRBD1|TRBJ2-7
CASSLQDRGHEQYF
TGTGCCAGCAGCTTACAGGACAGGGGACACGAGCAGTACTTC
>NA|TRBV20-1|TRBD1|TRBJ2-6
CSATPMTGQGPLGANVLTF
TGCAGTGCTACGCCCATGACGGGACAGGGGCCCCTGGGGGCCAACGTCCTGACTTTC
>few|TRBV12-3/TRBV12-4|NA|TRBJ2-7
CASSIGGEQYF
TGTGCCAGCAGTATCGGGGGCGAGCAGTACTTC
>many|TRBV29-1|NA|TRBJ2-1
CSVRGASYNEQFF
TGCAGCGTTCGAGGGGCCTCCTACAATGAGCAGTTCTTC
>many|TRBV12-3/TRBV12-4|NA|TRBJ2-1
CASSLRQGYNEQFF
TGTGCCAGCAGCCTAAGGCAGGGTTACAATGAGCAGTTCTTC
>few|TRBV15|NA|TRBJ2-5
CATSRSTVMPGQETQYF
TGTGCCACCAGCAGAAGTACTGTTATGCCCGGCCAAGAGACCCAGTACTTC
>few|TRBV6-4|NA|TRBJ1-2
CASSPREGYGYTF
TGTGCCAGCAGTCCCAGGGAGGGCTATGGCTACACCTTC
>few|TRBV30|TRBD1|TRBJ1-4
CAWQIRGASEKLFF
TGTGCCTGGCAGATCAGGGGGGCGAGTGAAAAACTGTTTTTT
>NA|TRBV2|TRBD1|TRBJ2-2
CASRGQGVGELFF
TGTGCCAGCAGGGGACAGGGAGTCGGGGAGCTGTTTTTT
>NA|TRBV6-1|TRBD2|TRBJ2-3
CASSDSTSGITDTQYF
TGTGCCAGCAGCGATAGCACTAGCGGGATCACAGATACGCAGTATTTT
>many|TRBV12-3/TRBV12-4|NA|TRBJ1-5
CASSSGSQPQHF
TGTGCCAGCAGTTCAGGGAGTCAGCCCCAGCATTTT
>NA|TRBV10-3|NA|TRBJ2-5
CAISERNLQETQYF
TGTGCCATCAGTGAACGAAATCTTCAAGAGACCCAGTACTTC
>NA|TRBV2|NA|TRBJ2-3
CASSENRLIADTQYF
TGTGCCAGCAGCGAAAACCGCCTCATAGCAGATACGCAGTATTTT
>once|TRBV3-1|TRBD2|TRBJ2-5
CASSQGAGGFQETQYF
TGTGCCAGCAGCCAAGGAGCGGGGGGGTTCCAAGAGACCCAGTACTTC
>NA|TRBV11-2|TRBD2|TRBJ2-5
CASSRRTPSGGAFNNEETQYF
TGTGCCAGCAGCCGTCGAACTCCTAGCGGGGGGGCCTTCAACAATGAGGAGACCCAGTACTTC
>many|TRBV10-3|NA|TRBJ2-3
CAISDGGFTDTQYF
TGTGCCATCAGTGATGGGGGGTTCACAGATACGCAGTATTTT
>NA|TRBV24-1|NA|TRBJ2-2
CATSDSPTATGELFF
TGTGCCACCAGTGATTCCCCTACGGCTACCGGGGAGCTGTTTTTT
>NA|TRBV9|NA|TRBJ2-3
CASSFSGSSTDTQYF
TGTGCCAGCAGCTTTAGCGGTTCTAGCACAGATACGCAGTATTTT
>once|TRBV3-1|TRBD2|TRBJ2-2
CASSQDRLAGIGELFF
TGTGCCAGCAGCCAAGATAGGCTAGCGGGGATCGGGGAGCTGTTTTTT
>many|TRBV24-1|TRBD2|TRBJ2-3
CATGTGLAGAVDTQYF
TGTGCCACCGGGACCGGACTAGCGGGAGCGGTAGATACGCAGTATTTT
>many|TRBV12-3/TRBV12-4|NA|TRBJ1-2
CASIPDGGGYTF
TGTGCCAGCATTCCGGACGGAGGTGGCTACACCTTC
>NA|TRBV6-5|NA|TRBJ2-5
CASSSQGGGETQYF
TGTGCCAGCAGTTCACAGGGTGGTGGAGAGACCCAGTACTTC
>NA|TRBV3-1|TRBD1|TRBJ2-3
CASSQRLGTASTDTQYF
TGTGCCAGCAGCCAAAGGCTCGGGACAGCTAGCACAGATACGCAGTATTTT
>many|TRBV5-1|TRBD2|TRBJ2-7
CASSLTSGSIEQYF
TGCGCCAGCAGCCTTACTAGCGGGAGTATCGAGCAGTACTTC
>few|TRBV6-5|NA|TRBJ1-6
CASSLGTISPLHF
TGTGCCAGCAGTTTGGGGACTATTTCACCCCTCCACTTT
>many|TRBV20-1|TRBD1|TRBJ2-1
CSARDYLKGGGEQFF
TGCAGTGCTAGAGATTACCTTAAAGGGGGCGGTGAGCAGTTCTTC
>many|TRBV20-1|TRBD1|TRBJ2-7
CSGTGSYEQYF
TGCAGTGGGACAGGCTCCTACGAGCAGTACTTC
>NA|TRBV6-2/TRBV6-3|TRBD2|TRBJ2-7
CASSRGSSGGTHEQYF
TGTGCCAGCAGTCGCGGCTCTAGCGGGGGGACCCACGAGCAGTACTTC
>NA|TRBV20-1|NA|TRBJ2-3
CSAAVDTQYF
TGCAGTGCTGCCGTAGATACGCAGTATTTT
>NA|TRBV6-5|NA|TRBJ2-5
CASSYSSGYQETQYF
TGTGCCAGCAGTTACTCGTCAGGATACCAAGAGACCCAGTACTTC